The sequence of this T cell receptor (beta chain) was determined in a study of T cell changes during pregnancy in multiple sclerosis. The CDR3 runs 17 residues. CDR1 and CDR2 from the germline V gene are SNHLY and FYNNEI. V lost 5 bases, J lost 2 bases, and 11 bases stayed unmatched. The method was immunoSEQ multiplex PCR; TCRdb's version includes in-frame clones alone and lacks a portion of them. Of around 70,000 clones listed, roughly 94% are singletons. V usage is TRBV2 and J usage is TRBJ1-2; 10 bases align to TRBD1. The source is a female donor with multiple sclerosis, enrolled in a pregnancy study. Here the sequenced sample was peripheral blood, taken after pregnancy. CDR3 bases: TGTGCCAGCAGTTCCGGGACAGGGGTCTCCTCAAACTATGGCTACACCTTC. Protein: CASSSGTGVSSNYGYTF.